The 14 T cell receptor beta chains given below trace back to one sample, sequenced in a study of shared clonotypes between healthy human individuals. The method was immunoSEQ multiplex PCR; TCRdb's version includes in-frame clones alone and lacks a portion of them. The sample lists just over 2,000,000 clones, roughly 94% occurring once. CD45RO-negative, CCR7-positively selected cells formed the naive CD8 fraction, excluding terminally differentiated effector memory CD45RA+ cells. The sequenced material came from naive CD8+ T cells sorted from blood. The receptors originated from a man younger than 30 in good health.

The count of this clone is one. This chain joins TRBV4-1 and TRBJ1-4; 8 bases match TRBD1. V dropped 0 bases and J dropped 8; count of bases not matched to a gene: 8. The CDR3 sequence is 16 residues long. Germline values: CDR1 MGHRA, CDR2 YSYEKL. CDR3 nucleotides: TGCGCCAGCAGCCAAGAAGTCACAGGGGGAGGAGAAAAACTGTTTTTT. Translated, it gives CASSQEVTGGGEKLFF.

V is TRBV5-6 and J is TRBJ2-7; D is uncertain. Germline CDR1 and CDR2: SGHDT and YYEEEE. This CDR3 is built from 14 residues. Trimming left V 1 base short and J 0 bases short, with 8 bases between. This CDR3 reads CASSLSLTSYEQYF. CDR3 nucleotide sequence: TGTGCCAGCAGCTTGTCCTTGACCTCCTACGAGCAGTACTTC.

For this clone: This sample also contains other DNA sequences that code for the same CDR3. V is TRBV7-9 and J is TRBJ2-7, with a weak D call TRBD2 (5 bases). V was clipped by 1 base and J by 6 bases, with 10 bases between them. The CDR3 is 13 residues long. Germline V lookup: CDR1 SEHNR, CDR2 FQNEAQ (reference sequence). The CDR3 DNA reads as TGTGCCAGCAGCTTAGAACGGGGTCTCGAGCAGTACTTC. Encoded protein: CASSLERGLEQYF.

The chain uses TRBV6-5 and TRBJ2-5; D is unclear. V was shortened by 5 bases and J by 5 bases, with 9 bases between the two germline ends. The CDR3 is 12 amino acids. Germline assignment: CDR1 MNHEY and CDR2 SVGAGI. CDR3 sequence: CASSPAGETQYF. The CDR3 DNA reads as TGTGCCAGCAGTCCTGCCGGGGAGACCCAGTACTTC.

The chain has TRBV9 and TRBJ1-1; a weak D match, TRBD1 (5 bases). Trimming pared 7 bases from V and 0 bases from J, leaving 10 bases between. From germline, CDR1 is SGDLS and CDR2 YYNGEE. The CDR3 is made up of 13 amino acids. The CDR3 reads CASGAGLNTEAFF. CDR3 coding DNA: TGTGCCAGCGGGGCGGGGTTGAACACTGAAGCTTTCTTT.

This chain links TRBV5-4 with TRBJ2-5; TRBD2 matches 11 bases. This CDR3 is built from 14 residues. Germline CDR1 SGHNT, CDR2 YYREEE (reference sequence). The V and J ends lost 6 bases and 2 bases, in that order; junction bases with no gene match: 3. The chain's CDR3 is CASKIAGGQETQYF. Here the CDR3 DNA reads TGTGCCAGCAAGATAGCGGGGGGGCAAGAGACCCAGTACTTC.

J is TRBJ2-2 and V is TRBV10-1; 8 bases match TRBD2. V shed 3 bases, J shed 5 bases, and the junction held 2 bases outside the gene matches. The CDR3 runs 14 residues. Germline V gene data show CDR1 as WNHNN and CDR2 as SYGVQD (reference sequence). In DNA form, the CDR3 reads TGCGCCAGCAGTGAACTAGCGGCGACCGGGGAGCTGTTTTTT. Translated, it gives CASSELAATGELFF.

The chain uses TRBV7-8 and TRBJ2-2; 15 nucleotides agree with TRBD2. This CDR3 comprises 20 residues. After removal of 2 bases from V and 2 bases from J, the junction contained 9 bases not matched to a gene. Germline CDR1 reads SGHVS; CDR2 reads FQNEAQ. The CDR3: CASSLTTGTSGGLNTGELFF. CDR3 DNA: TGTGCCAGCAGCTTAACTACCGGGACTAGCGGGGGGCTCAACACCGGGGAGCTGTTTTTT.

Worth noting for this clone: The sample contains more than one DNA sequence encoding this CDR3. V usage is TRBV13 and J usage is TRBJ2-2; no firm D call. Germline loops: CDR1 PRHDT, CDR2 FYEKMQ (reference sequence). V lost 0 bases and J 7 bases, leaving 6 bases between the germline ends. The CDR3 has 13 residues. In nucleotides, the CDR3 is TGTGCCAGCAGCTTAGGATTAGGCGGGGAGCTGTTTTTT. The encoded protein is CASSLGLGGELFF.

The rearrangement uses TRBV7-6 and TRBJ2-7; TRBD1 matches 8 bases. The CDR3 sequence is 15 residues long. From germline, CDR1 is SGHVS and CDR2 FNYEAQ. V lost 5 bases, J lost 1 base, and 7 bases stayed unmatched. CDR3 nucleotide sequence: TGTGCCAGCAGCCCGTTGACAGGGGAATCCTACGAGCAGTACTTC. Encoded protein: CASSPLTGESYEQYF.

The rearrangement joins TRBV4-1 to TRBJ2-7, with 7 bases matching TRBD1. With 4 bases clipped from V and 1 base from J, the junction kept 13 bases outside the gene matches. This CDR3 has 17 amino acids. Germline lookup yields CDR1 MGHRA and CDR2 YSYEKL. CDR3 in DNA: TGCGCCAGCAGCCTTCTCGTACTAGGGGGCAGGTCCTACGAGCAGTACTTC. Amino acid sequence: CASSLLVLGGRSYEQYF.

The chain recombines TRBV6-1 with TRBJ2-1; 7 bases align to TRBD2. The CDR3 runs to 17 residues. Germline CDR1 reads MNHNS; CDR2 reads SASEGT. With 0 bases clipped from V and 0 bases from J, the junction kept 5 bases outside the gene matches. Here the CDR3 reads CASSEARGLSSYNEQFF. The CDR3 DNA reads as TGTGCCAGCAGTGAAGCGAGGGGACTAAGCTCCTACAATGAGCAGTTCTTC.

This CDR3 reads CASSDMDRGSTDTQYF. The CDR3 region has the DNA TGTGCCAGCAGTGATATGGACAGGGGGAGCACAGATACGCAGTATTTT. The chain combines TRBV25-1 with TRBJ2-3, with 10 nucleotides matching TRBD1. V was clipped by 3 bases and J by 0 bases; unmatched bases: 3. CDR3 length: 16 amino acids. The germline V gene encodes CDR1 MGHDK and CDR2 SYGVNS.

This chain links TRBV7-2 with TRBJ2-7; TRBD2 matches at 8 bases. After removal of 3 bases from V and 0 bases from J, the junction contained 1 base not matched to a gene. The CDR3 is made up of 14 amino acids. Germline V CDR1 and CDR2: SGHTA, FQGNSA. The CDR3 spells CASSFSGISYEQYF. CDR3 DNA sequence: TGTGCCAGCAGCTTTAGCGGGATCTCCTACGAGCAGTACTTC.